This TCR beta chain appears in the sequencing data of a study of cytotoxic CD8 clonotypes in ibrutinib-treated CLL. Whole-study findings and limits: At progression, clonality fell back toward baseline after rising at ibrutinib response.

To note about this clone: Its antigen is still unknown.

Clones were read by immunoSEQ multiplex PCR, and TCRdb kept only the in-frame ones, dropping some. The table includes some 27,000 clones, approximately 57% detected once. This CDR3 contains 16 residues. In germline, CDR1 is MDHEN, CDR2 SYDVKM. V lost 5 bases and J lost 2; bases outside the gene matches: 7. The input for sequencing was PBMCs, taken before ibrutinib treatment. The chain links TRBV28 to TRBJ2-1; TRBD1 matches 9 bases. The source of this sequence is a human donor with chronic lymphocytic leukemia. CDR3 DNA: TGTGCCAGCAGTCCCGCGGACAGGGGCCCCTACAATGAGCAGTTCTTC. Protein product: CASSPADRGPYNEQFF. The whole variable domain, remainder taken from reference TRBV28 and TRBJ2-1, is DVKVTQSSRYLVKRTGEKVFLECVQDMDHENMFWYRQDPGLGLRLIYFSYDVKMKEKGDIPEGYSVSREKKERFSLILESASTNQTSMYLCASSPADRGPYNEQFFGPGTRLTVL.